The 23 T cell receptor beta chains in this list originate from one sample, sequenced in a study of beta chain features in type 1 diabetes. cDNA synthesis used the whole RNA isolate, giving expressed TCRB sequences. Measured with immunoSEQ multiplex PCR; TCRdb has only the in-frame clones, and not every one. Of some 150,000 clones listed, roughly 50% are singletons. The sequenced sample was Tregs from blood. The receptors were gathered from a young man in good health.

V and J are TRBV7-3 and TRBJ1-2, with 7 nucleotides matching TRBD1. The CDR3 contains 16 residues. From germline, CDR1 is SGHTA and CDR2 FQGTGA. J lost 5 bases, V lost 1 base, and 10 bases had no gene match. The DNA of the CDR3 is TGTGCCAGCAGCTTAAGTGTCGGACAGGACCGGTATGGCTACACCTTC. Protein product: CASSLSVGQDRYGYTF.

This clone was seen a single time. J is TRBJ1-2 and V is TRBV7-3; 9 bases are shared with TRBD1. V gave up 1 base and J gave up 7 bases; unmatched junction bases: 10. This CDR3 comprises 16 residues. The germline V gene has CDR1 SGHTA and CDR2 FQGTGA. The CDR3 sequence: CASSLKGADRGSGYTF. CDR3 DNA sequence: TGTGCCAGCAGCTTAAAGGGCGCGGACAGGGGCAGTGGCTACACCTTC.

The chain employs TRBV4-1 and TRBJ2-6; weak D call: TRBD2 (5 bases). The germline CDR1 and CDR2 sequences are MGHRA and YSYEKL. The length of the CDR3 is 16 residues. V shed 1 base and J shed 3 bases, with 10 bases lying between them. Here the CDR3 reads CASSQVRGLGANVLTF. In DNA, the CDR3 is TGCGCCAGCAGCCAAGTGAGAGGGCTTGGGGCCAACGTCCTGACTTTC.

V usage is TRBV18 and J usage is TRBJ2-7; 7 nucleotides agree with TRBD1. J was trimmed by 1 base and V by 3 bases; bases with no gene match: 9. Germline V gene lookup returns CDR1 KGHSH and CDR2 LQKENI. This CDR3 comprises 16 residues. The CDR3 coding sequence is TGTGCCAGCTCACCCTGGAACAGGGGTCCATCCTACGAGCAGTACTTC. It encodes CASSPWNRGPSYEQYF.

The gene calls are TRBV10-3 and TRBJ1-3, with D unclear. This CDR3 comprises 15 residues. V lost 0 bases and J lost 1, with 7 bases in between. Per the germline V gene, CDR1 is ENHRY and CDR2 is SYGVKD. In DNA, the CDR3 is TGTGCCATCAGTGAGTCTCCCGGGTCTGGAAACACCATATATTTT. Its translation is CAISESPGSGNTIYF.

The gene calls are TRBV7-2 and TRBJ1-5, with D perhaps TRBD1 (6 bases). Germline values: CDR1 SGHTA, CDR2 FQGNSA. The CDR3 is 16 amino acids. The V end lost 1 base, the J end lost 4 bases, and 14 bases lay between the germline ends. The CDR3 sequence is CASSLVPGRGNQPQHF. In DNA, the CDR3 is TGTGCCAGCAGCTTAGTACCCGGCAGGGGTAATCAGCCCCAGCATTTT.

V is TRBV2 and J is TRBJ2-2; 10 nucleotides agree with TRBD1. V dropped 4 bases and J dropped 4; count of bases not matched to a gene: 12. This CDR3 has 18 amino acids. Germline CDR1 SNHLY, CDR2 FYNNEI. The CDR3 sequence: CASSGQGAQIGVTGELFF. The DNA of the CDR3 is TGTGCCAGCAGTGGACAGGGGGCGCAGATTGGTGTCACCGGGGAGCTGTTTTTT.

CDR3 DNA: TGCGCCAGCAGCCAAGGAGGACTAGCGGGAGTTCTACACGAGCAGTACTTC. Amino acid sequence: CASSQGGLAGVLHEQYF. J is TRBJ2-7 and V is TRBV4-1; 13 nucleotides line up with TRBD2. The germline V gene encodes CDR1 MGHRA and CDR2 YSYEKL. V shed 1 base, J shed 5 bases, and the junction held 8 bases outside the gene matches. The CDR3 is 17 residues long.

The genes are TRBV7-2 and TRBJ2-7; 10 bases line up with TRBD2. Germline trimming cut 7 bases from V and 2 bases from J; bases unmatched to any gene: 5. CDR1 is SGHTA, CDR2 FQGNSA, per germline. The CDR3 is 14 amino acids. This CDR3 is CASKLAGGPYEQYF. The CDR3 DNA is TGTGCCAGCAAGTTAGCGGGGGGTCCCTACGAGCAGTACTTC. Variable domain in full (rest from reference TRBV7-2 and TRBJ2-7): GAGVSQSPSNKVTEKGKDVELRCDPISGHTALYWYRQSLGQGLEFLIYFQGNSAPDKSGLPSDRFSAERTGGSVSTLTIQRTQQEDSAVYLCASKLAGGPYEQYFGPGTRLTVT.

The chain recombines TRBV25-1 with TRBJ2-5; no firm D call. Germline V CDR1 and CDR2: MGHDK, SYGVNS. CDR3 size: 14 residues. V was trimmed by 1 base and J by 0 bases, leaving 6 bases between them. The CDR3 DNA sequence: TGTGCCAGCAGTGAATCAACAGACCAAGAGACCCAGTACTTC. It codes for CASSESTDQETQYF.

The rearrangement uses TRBV30 and TRBJ1-1; 9 nucleotides line up with TRBD1. The length of the CDR3 is 14 residues. Trimming cost V 2 bases and J 5 bases; bases outside gene matches: 6. Germline assignment: CDR1 GTSNPN and CDR2 SVGIG (reference sequence). CDR3 nucleotide sequence: TGTGCCTGGAGTATCGGGACAGGGAGTACTGAAGCTTTCTTT. Encoded protein: CAWSIGTGSTEAFF.

This clone was observed a few times. This chain connects TRBV2 to TRBJ1-5; D gene ambiguous. V gave up 7 bases and J gave up 5 bases, with 15 bases separating them. The CDR3 runs to 14 residues. CDR1 and CDR2 (germline): SNHLY, FYNNEI. CDR3 bases: TGTGCCAGCACCCAAAATGGGCGACATCAGCCCCAGCATTTT. This gives the protein CASTQNGRHQPQHF.

This clone was observed a few times. This chain joins TRBV20-1 and TRBJ1-1; D is undetermined. Germline lookup yields CDR1 DFQATT and CDR2 SNEGSKA (reference sequence). The CDR3 has 8 amino acids. The CDR3 DNA follows: TGCAGCACGGGGAAGACTTTCTTT. Encoded protein: CSTGKTFF.

The genes are TRBV4-2 and TRBJ2-5, with 8 bases identical to TRBD2. Germline V gene data show CDR1 as LGHNA and CDR2 as YNFKEQ. V lost 3 bases to trimming and J lost 5 bases; unmatched junction nucleotides: 11. The CDR3 runs to 16 residues. The CDR3 spells CASSQVVGSGVETQYF. For the CDR3, the DNA is TGTGCCAGCAGCCAGGTCGTGGGTAGCGGGGTGGAGACCCAGTACTTC.

The genes are TRBV7-6 and TRBJ2-3, with 12 bases matching TRBD2. The CDR3 is 18 residues long. Germline V gives CDR1 SGHVS, CDR2 FNYEAQ. Germline trimming cut 1 base from V and 4 bases from J; bases unmatched to any gene: 9. The CDR3 loop reads CASSLVRLAGALADTQYF. Here the CDR3 DNA reads TGTGCCAGCAGCTTAGTACGACTAGCGGGAGCATTGGCAGATACGCAGTATTTT.

This chain uses TRBV6-5 with TRBJ1-5; no firm D call. The V gene's germline CDR1 is MNHEY and CDR2 SVGAGI. This CDR3 contains 14 residues. Trimming cost V 2 bases and J 4 bases, with 9 bases left between them. This chain's CDR3 is CASSYLGINQPQHF. The CDR3 nucleotides read TGTGCCAGCAGTTACCTCGGGATTAATCAGCCCCAGCATTTT.

This clone was observed a few times. The chain recombines TRBV5-1 with TRBJ2-1; TRBD2 aligns across 7 bases. The CDR3 sequence is 15 residues long. The V gene end was trimmed by 6 bases and the J gene end by 2 bases; junction bases not matched to a gene: 8. Per the germline V gene, CDR1 is SGHRS and CDR2 is YFSETQ. The CDR3 region is CASKTSSDPYNEQFF. The CDR3 DNA reads TGCGCCAGCAAGACTAGCTCTGACCCCTACAATGAGCAGTTCTTC. Supplemented by reference TRBV5-1 and TRBJ2-1, the full variable domain reads KAGVTQTPRYLIKTRGQQVTLSCSPISGHRSVSWYQQTPGQGLQFLFEYFSETQRNKGNFPGRFSGRQFSNSRSEMNVSTLELGDSALYLCASKTSSDPYNEQFFGPGTRLTVL.

The J gene is TRBJ2-5, the V gene TRBV7-2; tentatively, D is TRBD2 (5 bases). This CDR3 contains 16 residues. Germline V gives CDR1 SGHTA, CDR2 FQGNSA. With 2 bases removed from V and 4 bases from J, the gap between germline ends came to 17 bases. DNA for the CDR3: TGTGCCAGCAGCTTATCCTTCCGAGCTAGCCGAGAGACCCAGTACTTC. Translated: CASSLSFRASRETQYF.

This clone was seen a handful of times. This sequence joins TRBV6-6 and TRBJ2-7; a weak D match, TRBD1 (5 bases). The germline V gene has CDR1 MNHNY and CDR2 SVGAGI (reference sequence). The CDR3 runs 12 residues. With 6 bases removed from V and 3 bases from J, the gap between germline ends came to 9 bases. CDR3 bases: TGTGCCAGCAGCCTCAGGGTCTACGAGCAGTACTTC. Translating it yields CASSLRVYEQYF.

The chain combines TRBV28 with TRBJ2-1; tentative D call: TRBD1 (6 bases). Looked up from germline, CDR1 is MDHEN and CDR2 is SYDVKM. CDR3 length: 15 amino acids. V shed 3 bases and J shed 5 bases, with 14 bases lying between them. CDR3: CASSLVQGLNNEQFF. In nucleotides, the CDR3 is TGTGCCAGCAGTTTGGTACAGGGCCTCAACAATGAGCAGTTCTTC.

The gene calls are TRBV6-5 and TRBJ2-7; 8 positions agree with TRBD2. CDR1 and CDR2 (germline): MNHEY, SVGAGI. V trimming: 0 bases; J trimming: 4 bases; junction bases outside the gene matches: 5. The CDR3 length is 15 residues. The CDR3 DNA follows: TGTGCCAGCAGTTACTCAAGCGGGAGATTGTACGAGCAGTACTTC. This sequence encodes CASSYSSGRLYEQYF.

This clone was detected once. The chain has TRBV5-6 and TRBJ2-7, with 9 bases matching TRBD2. Looked up from germline, CDR1 is SGHDT and CDR2 is YYEEEE. This CDR3 contains 16 residues. Trimming took 3 bases from V and 2 from J; bases not matched to a gene: 9. CDR3 in amino acids: CASSWDPSGETYEQYF. The DNA of the CDR3 is TGTGCCAGCAGCTGGGACCCTAGCGGGGAGACCTACGAGCAGTACTTC. Variable domain in full (rest from reference TRBV5-6 and TRBJ2-7): DAGVTQSPTHLIKTRGQQVTLRCSPKSGHDTVSWYQQALGQGPQFIFQYYEEEERQRGNFPDRFSGHQFPNYSSELNVNALLLGDSALYLCASSWDPSGETYEQYFGPGTRLTVT.

The genes are TRBV27 and TRBJ2-7; 9 bases map to TRBD2. CDR1 and CDR2 (germline): MNHEY, SMNVEV (reference sequence). The CDR3 sequence is 14 residues long. The junction had 6 bases not matched to a gene; V was cut back by 6 bases and J by 3 bases. The CDR3 DNA sequence: TGTGCCAGCAGAAATAGCGGGAGAGGCTACGAGCAGTACTTC. This encodes CASRNSGRGYEQYF.